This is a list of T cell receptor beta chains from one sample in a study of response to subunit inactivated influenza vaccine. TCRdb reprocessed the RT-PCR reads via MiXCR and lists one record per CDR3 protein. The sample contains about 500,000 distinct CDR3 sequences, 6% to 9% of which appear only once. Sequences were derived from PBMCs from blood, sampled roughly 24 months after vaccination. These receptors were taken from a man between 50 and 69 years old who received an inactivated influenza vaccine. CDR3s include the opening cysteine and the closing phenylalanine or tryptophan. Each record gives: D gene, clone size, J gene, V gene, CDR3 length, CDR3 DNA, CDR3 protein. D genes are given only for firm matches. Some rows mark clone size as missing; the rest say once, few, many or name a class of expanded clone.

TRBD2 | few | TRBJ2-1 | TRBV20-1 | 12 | TGCAGTGCTAGAGATCCGGGGGGTCATCCCCCTTTC | CSARDPGGHPPF
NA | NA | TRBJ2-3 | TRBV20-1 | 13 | TGCAGTGCTAGAGAGGTTTCGGCGGGTACGCAGTATTTT | CSAREVSAGTQYF
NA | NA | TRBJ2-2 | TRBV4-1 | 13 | TGCGCCAGCAGCCAAGATCGGGGCGGGGAGCTGTTTTTT | CASSQDRGGELFF
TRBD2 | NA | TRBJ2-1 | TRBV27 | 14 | TGTGCCAGCAGTTACGTCGGGGGGAGCTATGAGCAGTTCTTC | CASSYVGGSYEQFF
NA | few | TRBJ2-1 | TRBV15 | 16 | TGTGCCACCAGCAGAGATTGGGGAAGCTCCTACAATGAGCAGTTCTTC | CATSRDWGSSYNEQFF
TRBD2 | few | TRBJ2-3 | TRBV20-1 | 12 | TGCAGTGCTCAGCGGGGACCTGACACGCAGTATTTT | CSAQRGPDTQYF
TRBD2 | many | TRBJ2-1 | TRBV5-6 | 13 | TGTGCCAGCAGCTTGTGGGGACTATTGGAGCAGTTCTTC | CASSLWGLLEQFF
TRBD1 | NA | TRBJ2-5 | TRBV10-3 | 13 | TGTGCCACCGGTGAACAGGGGAAAGAGACCCAGTACTTC | CATGEQGKETQYF
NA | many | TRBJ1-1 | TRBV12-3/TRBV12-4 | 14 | TGTGCCAGCAGTTTGTTAGTCCTGAACACTGAAGCTTTCTTT | CASSLLVLNTEAFF
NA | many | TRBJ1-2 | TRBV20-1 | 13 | TGCAGTGCTAGAGACTCCCGTCGGGCTGGCTACACCTTC | CSARDSRRAGYTF
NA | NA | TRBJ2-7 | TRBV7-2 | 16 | TGTGCCTGCAGCTTATCCCGGGTGAGAGGAAACGACGAGCAGTACTTC | CACSLSRVRGNDEQYF
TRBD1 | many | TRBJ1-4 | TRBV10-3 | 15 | TGTGCCATCAGTCCGAGGACAGGGGCTAATGAAAAACTGTTTTTT | CAISPRTGANEKLFF
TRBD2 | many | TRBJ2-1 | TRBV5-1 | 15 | TGCGCCAGCAGCCGTATAGCGGGGGCCTACAATGAGCAGTTCTTC | CASSRIAGAYNEQFF
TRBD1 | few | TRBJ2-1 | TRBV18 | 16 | TGTGCCAGCTCACCACGTGGGACAGCATCCTACAATGAGCAGTTCTTC | CASSPRGTASYNEQFF
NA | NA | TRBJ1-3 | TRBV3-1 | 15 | TGTGCCTGCAGCCAAGAGGTGGGCATCGGAAACACCATATATTTT | CACSQEVGIGNTIYF